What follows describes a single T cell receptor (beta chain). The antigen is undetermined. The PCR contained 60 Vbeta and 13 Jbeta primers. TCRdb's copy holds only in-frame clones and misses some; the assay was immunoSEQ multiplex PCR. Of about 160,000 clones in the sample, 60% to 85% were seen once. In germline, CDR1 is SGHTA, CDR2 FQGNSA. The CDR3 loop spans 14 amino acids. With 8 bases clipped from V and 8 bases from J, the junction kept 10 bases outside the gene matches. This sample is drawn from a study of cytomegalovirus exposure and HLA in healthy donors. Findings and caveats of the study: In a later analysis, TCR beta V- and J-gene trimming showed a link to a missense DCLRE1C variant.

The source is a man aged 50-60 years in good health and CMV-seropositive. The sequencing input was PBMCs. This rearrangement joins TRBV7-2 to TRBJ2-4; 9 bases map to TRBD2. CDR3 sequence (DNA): TGTGCCAGCGGACGCGGGGGGGCGGGAGACATTCAGTACTTC. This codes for CASGRGGAGDIQYF.